This TCR beta chain was identified during a study of T cells after yellow fever vaccination. This clonotype was detected a few times. This CDR3 has 15 residues. The V end lost 4 bases, the J end lost 5 bases, and 15 bases lay between the germline ends. From germline, CDR1 is DFQATT and CDR2 SNEGSKA (reference sequence). TCRdb re-called the 5' RACE reads with MiXCR, one entry per CDR3 protein. The sample holds around 530,000 distinct CDR3 sequences, approximately 16% seen once. This specimen consisted of PBMCs, obtained 5 to 6 days after the first yellow fever vaccination. This TCR was recovered from a man younger than 35 who received the YFV17D yellow fever vaccine. The chain recombines TRBV20-1 with TRBJ1-6, with D uncertain. CDR3 loop: CSATKGSKNNSPLHF. CDR3 DNA sequence: TGCAGTGCTACTAAAGGGTCCAAAAATAATTCACCCCTCCACTTT.